These 6 T cell receptor beta chains were sequenced from one sample in a study of blood T cell repertoires in COVID-19. The table came from immunoSEQ multiplex PCR; TCRdb's copy has only in-frame clones and leaves some out. The sample contains more than 200,000 clones, 88% of which appear only once. Sequencing was done on a sample of peripheral blood. All receptors derive from a woman aged 55-75 years with acute or convalescent COVID-19.

This chain joins TRBV6-5 and TRBJ2-7; D is perhaps TRBD1 (6 bases). The CDR3 loop spans 14 amino acids. CDR1 is MNHEY, CDR2 SVGAGI, per germline. Deletions cut 5 bases from V and 3 bases from J, with 14 bases between. The CDR3 sequence is CASSPSTGRYEQYF. In DNA form, the CDR3 reads TGTGCCAGCAGTCCCTCGACAGGTCGCTACGAGCAGTACTTC.

The chain is built from TRBV15 and TRBJ2-5; 8 bases align to TRBD2. Germline-derived CDR1 and CDR2 are LNHNV and YYDKDF (reference sequence). Unmatched junction bases numbered 10, after V lost 5 bases and J lost 2 bases. The CDR3 is 16 amino acids. This CDR3 is CATSSPGASGQETQYF. The CDR3 nucleotides read TGTGCCACCAGCTCCCCTGGGGCTAGCGGGCAAGAGACCCAGTACTTC.

The chain employs TRBV3-1 (or the pseudogene TRBV3-2) and TRBJ2-7; 7 nucleotides agree with TRBD1. This CDR3 has 17 residues. The ends lost 4 bases at V and 3 bases at J; junction bases unmatched: 15. Germline V gene sequence: CDR1 LGHDT, CDR2 YNNKEL (reference sequence). CDR3 amino acids: CASSPHYPGQAGYEQYF. Here the CDR3 DNA reads TGTGCCAGCAGCCCCCACTATCCCGGACAGGCCGGCTACGAGCAGTACTTC.

V is TRBV11-2 and J is TRBJ2-5, with D possibly being TRBD1 (5 bases). Germline CDR1 and CDR2: SGHAT and FQNNGV. The CDR3 runs 16 residues. Trimming removed 2 bases from V and 1 base from J, with 14 bases in between. The CDR3 sequence is CASSLSAQGGQETQYF. The CDR3, as DNA: TGTGCCAGCAGCTTATCAGCGCAGGGTGGCCAAGAGACCCAGTACTTC.

The chain has TRBV5-4 and TRBJ2-7; 8 nucleotides align to TRBD1. With V trimmed by 4 bases and J by 3 bases, 6 bases remained unmatched. This CDR3 spans 14 amino acids. Per the germline V gene, CDR1 is SGHNT and CDR2 is YYREEE (reference sequence). This CDR3 is CASSPDRAHYEQYF. The CDR3 nucleotides read TGTGCCAGCAGCCCGGACAGGGCACACTACGAGCAGTACTTC.

The rearrangement uses TRBV7-8 and TRBJ1-1; D not certain. Trimming shortened V by 4 bases and J by 4 bases, and 19 bases separated the two germline ends. Germline V CDR1 and CDR2: SGHVS, FQNEAQ. This CDR3 has 16 amino acids. CDR3 bases: TGTGCCAGCAGCTATGGTGGGTTAGCTTTTGGCACTGAAGCTTTCTTT. As protein: CASSYGGLAFGTEAFF.